This TCR beta chain was profiled in a study of vaccination and CD4 T cells after COVID-19. Study-wide background: There were two doses of either BNT162b2 or mRNA-1273 vaccine given to participants.

This CDR3 is built from 15 residues. Germline CDR1 is SGHDT and CDR2 is YYEEEE. Trimming stripped 3 bases from V and 4 bases from J, with 16 bases between. As for this clonotype: Its cognate antigen is unknown.

Once obtained from cultured CD4+ T cells, the DNA was sequenced using the Oncomine TCR Beta short-read assay. TCRdb used MiXCR to reprocess the PCR reads, holding one entry per CDR3 protein. The sample records roughly 18,000 distinct CDR3 sequences, approximately 57% being singletons. Treatment reported: 10-day PBMC culture with coronavirus spike peptide pools or control peptides (ViraFEST assay). The sample consisted of CD4+ T cells from blood, cultured in vitro, taken before SARS-CoV-2 vaccination. This clonotype originated in a human donor who had recovered from COVID-19. V usage is TRBV5-6 and J usage is TRBJ1-2; weak D call: TRBD1 (5 bases). In DNA form, the CDR3 reads TGTGCCAGCAGCTCACCAAGCGGCAGGGCCTATGGCTACACCTTC. Translated, it gives CASSSPSGRAYGYTF.